The following is a T cell receptor beta chain sequence with its context. Its antigen remains unidentified. Donors in the study were healthy people who gave bone marrow. This sample is part of a study of cytomegalovirus exposure and HLA in healthy donors. Background on the study: Out of 398 genotyped donors, about 76% belonged to the Caucasian-associated ancestry cluster.

The CDR3 totals 12 residues. Deletions cut 0 bases from V and 4 bases from J, with 6 bases between. Germline values: CDR1 SQVTM, CDR2 ANQGSEA. Primers included in the PCR were 60 Vbeta and 13 Jbeta primers. Generated by immunoSEQ multiplex PCR, the TCRdb table keeps only in-frame clones and is missing some. The data contain approximately 130,000 clones, approximately 8% of them seen just once; the ten biggest clones take up 5% to 6.5%. Study observations and caveats: V- and J-gene trimming of TCR beta was linked (in a later analysis) to a missense DCLRE1C variant. A later analysis reported that several of the most significant clusters appeared to be linked to common viral pathogens, among them Epstein-Barr virus.

The specimen sequenced was PBMCs. The gene calls are TRBV29-1 and TRBJ1-1; D uncertain. The sequence derives from a woman in her 40s in good health and CMV-seropositive. DNA for the CDR3: TGCAGCGTTGAAGAGGGCACCACTGAAGCTTTCTTT. As protein: CSVEEGTTEAFF.